This entry describes one T cell receptor beta chain. The antigen remains unidentified. The V end lost 4 bases, the J end lost 1 base, and 8 bases lay between the germline ends. The CDR3 consists of 14 residues. Germline V gene sequence: CDR1 LNHDA, CDR2 SQIVND (reference sequence). The data stem from a study of cytotoxic CD8 clonotypes in ibrutinib-treated CLL. For the study at large: The cohort had about a dozen relapsed/refractory and some 14 treatment-naive patients, 17 IGHV unmutated. Average yields of approximately 260,000 productive templates and tens of thousands of productive rearrangements characterized the samples. Response samples were obtained once patients had received a median about 12 months of treatment, range 6 to 36.

Assay: immunoSEQ multiplex PCR; the TCRdb copy retains only in-frame clones and omits some. The sample includes about 76,000 clones, roughly 80% seen only once; the top ten take around 37%. Study results and caveats: Few clonotypes were public, and these shrank or held steady under treatment.

The sample here was PBMCs, taken after 24 months of ibrutinib treatment. This clonotype was sampled from a human donor with chronic lymphocytic leukemia. V and J are TRBV19 and TRBJ1-5, with D unresolved. CDR3 DNA sequence: TGTGCCAGTAGTACCTATTCGAGCAATCAGCCCCAGCATTTT. Its translation: CASSTYSSNQPQHF.